The present TCR beta chain was sequenced within a study of cytomegalovirus exposure and HLA in healthy donors (TCRdb year 2017). As for the study more broadly: In an earlier analysis of several hundred of the donors, about 260 Gb of sequence data and 117 million unique TCR beta sequences from about 190 million T cells were reported. An early release that covered about 600 HLA-typed donors contained approximately 320 gigabases of sequencing data and about 84 million unique TCR sequences. Of the 398 genotyped donors, roughly 80% fell in the genetic ancestry cluster associated with self-reported Caucasian donors. The study aimed to test whether cataloging public T cell receptors could reveal signatures of past pathogen exposure. The T cell repertoires of around 730 subjects were profiled by immunosequencing and related to cytomegalovirus serostatus. Besides the first cohort of roughly 660 subjects, a separate validation cohort made up of over 95 different subjects was used. High-throughput TCR immunosequencing, statistical association of individual TCRs with disease status, and machine learning were combined to predict cytomegalovirus infection status. A later analysis re-analyzed previously published TCR beta repertoires from 500 to 700 donors and added high-resolution HLA genotyping to study TCR occurrence patterns. In the later analysis, no new phenotypic data were used to find candidate immune exposures; instead, reliance was placed on TCR beta sequences and their occurrence across donors. To decide whether each TCR beta V gene segment behaved as functional or pseudogenic, an earlier analysis of 587 of the donors relied on high-throughput TCR beta sequencing. Alongside the repertoire data, information on donor age, sex, ethnicity and CMV serostatus was compiled. Genome-wide SNP genotypes for about 55% of the roughly 670 donors were used in a later genetic analysis, which treated that subset as a discovery cohort. Every repertoire in the discovery cohort had been generated on one and the same sequencing platform. HLA typing covered class I and class II loci at four-digit resolution. Typing coverage differed by locus: A, B, C, DRB1 and DQB1 were typed in roughly 629-630 donors, DQA1 in 522, DPA1 in 606, and DPB1 in roughly 470. Five DR-DQ haplotypes were handled as single units for association and clustering because linkage in the cohort was strong. On average, around 240,000 unique TCR beta nucleotide sequences were sequenced per donor among 398 genotyped donors of the cohort, with 15% to 20% of those sequences being non-productive. General findings and caveats noted by the study authors: Linkage disequilibrium might explain the correlated functional status among segregating V segments, but an unknown experimental factor could not be ruled out. Because counts were too low, more than 15 rarely observed V segments, including chromosome 9 orphons, were excluded from the earlier analysis of fewer than 650 of the donors. The cohort was sequenced for TCR beta chains only, and without alpha or paired-chain data the features that could be detected were limited. In a later analysis, HLA-associated TCR beta chains were found to be more clonally expanded and to have lower generation probabilities than equally common non-associated chains. A group of highly shared sequence variants was considered likely to be a technical artifact of the sequencing pipeline. The classifier was reported to diagnose cytomegalovirus status with high specificity and sensitivity in both the original cohort and the validation cohort. Specific HLA alleles were associated with over 15,000 TCR beta sequences at a false discovery rate of 0.05 in a later analysis. In an earlier analysis of 587 of the donors, most TCR beta V segments were observed in productive rearrangements about 87% or about 30% of the time, broadly matching IMGT annotations. Three of the identified cytomegalovirus-associated TCR beta chains were confirmed in vitro to be specific for cytomegalovirus antigens. A later analysis found that most CMV-associated TCR beta chains appeared HLA-restricted, with HLA associations seemingly driven largely by CMV exposure. A total of 164 TCR beta chains were listed by the study as associated with cytomegalovirus. An association between a missense DCLRE1C variant and V-gene and J-gene trimming of TCR beta chains was found in a later genetic analysis and replicated in an independent cohort. The authors suggested that the approach could potentially be extended to other disease states and immunological phenotypes. A further reported finding was that TCR beta sequences accurately predicted the HLA-A and HLA-B alleles for most subjects in the first cohort. Some IMGT-functional V segments, including TRBV6-2 and TRBV6-3, could not be told apart with the 87-base-pair reads, so those segments were excluded. Across donors, most TCR sequences were observed very rarely, whereas some public TCRs were present in many individuals. Assigning TCR associations to individual alleles was difficult when HLA alleles, especially DR and DQ, strongly co-occurred. The only immune exposure information available for the cohort was CMV serostatus. The presence/absence analyses assumed that sequencing depth was roughly uniform across donors, and that assumption may not be true. Several of the top co-occurrence clusters appeared to be linked to parvovirus B19, influenza, CMV and Epstein-Barr virus, according to a later analysis. A later genetic analysis reported fewer N-insertions in productive TCRs among donors in an Asian-associated ancestry cluster than the approximately 670-donor mean. In a later analysis, the rate of TCR association differed among HLA loci, with DRB1 alleles having the most associated TCRs and HLA-C alleles having the fewest. Because some donors lacked HLA typing at each locus, the association tests relied only on the typed subset.

The cohort was made up of approximately 670 healthy bone marrow donors. Cohort members were all nominally healthy when sampled, although unrecorded immune exposures were likely present. The donor was CMV seronegative and was included in the group of hundreds of seronegative cohort members. Every donor gave a peripheral blood sample, and the peripheral blood mononuclear cells from that sample were used for TCR beta sequencing. Genomic DNA extraction from the blood cell samples was performed with the Qiagen DNeasy Blood Extraction Kit. According to the germline V gene (reference sequence), CDR1 reads LNHDA and CDR2 reads SQIVND. Relative to germline, V is 10 bases shorter and J is 2 bases shorter, with 21 bases between their ends. The CDR3 covers 16 residues, taking in both the cysteine and the phenylalanine. Of all the DNA, just the CDR3 is kept, 48 bases in frame from base 1. Library preparation was by the immunoSEQ multiplex PCR assay. For the multiplex PCR, a mixture combining 60 forward primers for TCR Vbeta segments and 13 reverse primers for TCR Jbeta segments was used. The CDR3 region of rearranged TCR beta genes was amplified from genomic DNA by a multiplex PCR assay. The Illumina HiSeq System was used to sequence the amplified TCR beta libraries as 87-base-pair reads. In the paper's pipeline: In a later analysis, tens of millions of unique TCR beta chains were counted across the approximately 670 repertoires, and around 11 million of these chains were shared by at least two donors. Raw reads were error-corrected and collapsed into unique sequences by a nearest-neighbor algorithm in which closely related sequences were merged to remove PCR and sequencing errors. To assign V, D and J gene segments, CDR3 sequences were aligned to IMGT reference sequences. For a sequence to be retained, a match of at least six nucleotides to both a V gene segment and a J gene segment was required. Rearrangements were called productive when the CDR3 lacked stop codons and stayed in frame with V and J; all others were non-productive. CDR3 was defined by IMGT convention, running from the second conserved V-encoded cysteine to the conserved J-encoded phenylalanine. The earlier analysis of about 620 of the donors excluded sequences that lacked an unambiguous match to a single V gene segment. An earlier analysis of a few hundred of the donors classified V segments as functional when productive rearrangements were above 56.7% and as segregating when the standard deviation between donors was above 5%. To diagnose cytomegalovirus status from the catalog of TCR beta chain sequences, a statistical classification framework was built. V and J gene assignment, in a later analysis, came from comparing TCR nucleotide sequences with IMGT/GENE-DB human TR gene sequences. A later analysis assigned CDR3 sequences and most-parsimonious VDJ recombination scenarios with the TCRdist pipeline. In a later analysis, each TCR beta chain was defined by its CDR3 amino acid sequence together with its V-gene family, and reads without a unique V-gene family were excluded. In a later analysis, around 650 highly shared, low-generation-probability nucleotide sequences were removed to address suspected cross-contamination and a sequencing artifact. In a later analysis, a clonal expansion index for each public chain was calculated from normalized within-repertoire ranks of inferred template counts. Generation probabilities in a later analysis came from a VDJ recombination model fitted to out-of-frame rearrangements, and those results were checked against IGoR. A later analysis scored TCR-TCR, TCR-HLA and TCR-CMV co-occurrence with hypergeometric tests, applying a repertoire-size bias correction to TCR pairs. In a later analysis, false discovery rates were estimated by permuting HLA or CMV assignments 20 times. In a later analysis, co-occurring TCRs were grouped using DBSCAN, with TCRdist sequence similarity added in when clustering inside HLA-allele-positive subsets. Repertoires with fewer than 30,000 or more than 120,000 public chains were left out of co-occurrence clustering, as were roughly five repertoires with anomalous nucleotide sharing. As stored in TCRdb, this immuneACCESS dataset retains in-frame rearrangements with V and J assigned. A fraction of the clones does not appear; measured against another copy, unresolved V genes explain less than half of the discrepancy, and the remainder lacks a known reason. V and J calls and clone size are as listed in that table; D and trimming were resolved from the DNA. Here the sample has fewer than 250,000 clones; around 83% occur a single time. In total, the top ten clones hold approximately 1.5% of the sample.

In the case of this clone: Its antigen has not been determined. No quality values exist for individual bases; no much larger clone is one base distant.

The V and J segments used are TRBV19 and TRBJ1-3, with no reliable assignment of the D segment. The clonotype was recovered from a girl between 5 and 17 years old in good health and CMV-seronegative. The sequenced sample was PBMCs. CDR3 reads: CATISGSTRTGNTIYF. The DNA sequence is TGTGCCACCATCTCCGGGAGTACCCGAACTGGAAACACCATATATTTT. Full variable domain (CDR3 extended with the reference TRBV19 and TRBJ1-3 proteins): DGGITQSPKYLFRKEGQNVTLSCEQNLNHDAMYWYRQDPGQGLRLIYYSQIVNDFQKGDIAEGYSVSREKKESFPLTVTSAQKNPTAFYLCATISGSTRTGNTIYFGEGSWLTVV.